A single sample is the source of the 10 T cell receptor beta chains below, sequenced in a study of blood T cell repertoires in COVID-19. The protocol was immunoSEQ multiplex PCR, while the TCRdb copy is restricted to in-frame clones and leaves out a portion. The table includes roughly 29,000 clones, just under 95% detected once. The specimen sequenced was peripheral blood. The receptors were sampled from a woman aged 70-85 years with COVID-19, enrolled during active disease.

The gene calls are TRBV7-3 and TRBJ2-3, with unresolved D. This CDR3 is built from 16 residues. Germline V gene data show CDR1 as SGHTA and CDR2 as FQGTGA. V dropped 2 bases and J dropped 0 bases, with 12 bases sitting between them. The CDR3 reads CASSLVGTGSTDTQYF. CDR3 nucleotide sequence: TGTGCCAGCAGCTTAGTTGGTACGGGTAGCACAGATACGCAGTATTTT.

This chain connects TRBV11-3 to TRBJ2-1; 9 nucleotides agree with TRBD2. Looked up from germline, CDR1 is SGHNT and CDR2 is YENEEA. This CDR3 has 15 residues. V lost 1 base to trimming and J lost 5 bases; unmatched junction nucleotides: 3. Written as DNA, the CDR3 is TGTGCCAGCAGCTTAGCTAGCGGGACTCACAATGAGCAGTTCTTC. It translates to CASSLASGTHNEQFF.

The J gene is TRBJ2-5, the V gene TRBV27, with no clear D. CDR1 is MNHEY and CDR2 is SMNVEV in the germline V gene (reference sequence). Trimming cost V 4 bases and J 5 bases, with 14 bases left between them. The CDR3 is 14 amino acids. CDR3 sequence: CASSSPERWETQYF. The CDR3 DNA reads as TGTGCCAGCAGTTCCCCCGAACGGTGGGAGACCCAGTACTTC.

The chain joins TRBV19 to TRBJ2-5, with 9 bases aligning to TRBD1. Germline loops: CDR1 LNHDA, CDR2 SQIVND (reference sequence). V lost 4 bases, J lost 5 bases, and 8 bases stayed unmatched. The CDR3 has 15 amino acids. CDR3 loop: CASSTDRGIWETQYF. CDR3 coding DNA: TGTGCCAGTAGTACTGACAGGGGGATTTGGGAGACCCAGTACTTC.

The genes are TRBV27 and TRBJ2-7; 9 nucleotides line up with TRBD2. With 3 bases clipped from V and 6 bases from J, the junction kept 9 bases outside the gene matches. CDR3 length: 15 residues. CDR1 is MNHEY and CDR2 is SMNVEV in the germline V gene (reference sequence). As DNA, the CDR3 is TGTGCCAGCAGTTTTGGTTTAGCGGGAGCTCTCGAGCAGTACTTC. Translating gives CASSFGLAGALEQYF.

The CDR3 region is CASATAGAGNSPLHF. As DNA, the CDR3 is TGTGCCAGCGCAACAGCGGGGGCGGGTAATTCACCCCTCCACTTT. The chain recombines TRBV28 with TRBJ1-6; possible D gene TRBD1, 6 bases. Germline-derived CDR1 and CDR2 are MDHEN and SYDVKM. V was pared by 8 bases and J by 6 bases, with 17 bases between. The CDR3 contains 15 residues. The variable domain in full, with the rest retrieved from reference TRBV28 and TRBJ1-6, is DVKVTQSSRYLVKRTGEKVFLECVQDMDHENMFWYRQDPGLGLRLIYFSYDVKMKEKGDIPEGYSVSREKKERFSLILESASTNQTSMYLCASATAGAGNSPLHFGNGTRLTVT.

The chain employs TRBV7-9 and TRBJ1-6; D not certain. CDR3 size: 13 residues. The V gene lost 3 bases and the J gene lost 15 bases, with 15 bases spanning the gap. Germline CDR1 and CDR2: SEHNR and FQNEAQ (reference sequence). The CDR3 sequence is CASSLMGGILLHF. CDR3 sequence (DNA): TGTGCCAGCAGCTTGATGGGAGGGATTCTCCTCCACTTT.

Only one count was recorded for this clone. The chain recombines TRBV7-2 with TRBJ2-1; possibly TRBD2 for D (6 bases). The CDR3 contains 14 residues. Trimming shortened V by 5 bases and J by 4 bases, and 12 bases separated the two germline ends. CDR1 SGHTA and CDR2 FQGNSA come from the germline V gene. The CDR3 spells CASSPWDSYNEQFF. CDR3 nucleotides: TGTGCCAGCAGCCCCTGGGACTCATACAATGAGCAGTTCTTC.

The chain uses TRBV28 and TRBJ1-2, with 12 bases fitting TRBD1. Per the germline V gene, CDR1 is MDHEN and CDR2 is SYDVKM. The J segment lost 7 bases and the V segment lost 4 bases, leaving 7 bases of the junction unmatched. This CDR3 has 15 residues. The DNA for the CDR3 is TGTGCCAGCAGTTCGGGACAGGGGGCGCTGGGTGGCTACACCTTC. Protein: CASSSGQGALGGYTF.

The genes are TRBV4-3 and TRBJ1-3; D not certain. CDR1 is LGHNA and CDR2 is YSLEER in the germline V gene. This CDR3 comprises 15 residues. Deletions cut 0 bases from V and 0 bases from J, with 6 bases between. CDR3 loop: CASSQDHSSGNTIYF. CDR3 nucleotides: TGCGCCAGCAGCCAAGATCATAGCTCTGGAAACACCATATATTTT.